The T cell receptor (beta chain) described here comes from a study of glioma-infiltrating T cells. Study-level results: Gliomas, especially low-grade, showed above-expected tissue-blood divergence; non-neoplastic patients showed below.

This clonotype was seen repeatedly, ten times or more. Its specificity is not known. The iRepertoire nested amplicon-rescue multiplex PCR amplified TCR alpha and beta CDR3s from RNA. For one-step reverse transcription and amplification, about 85-400 ng of tissue mRNA or PBMC total RNA was used. One entry per CDR3 protein, called by TCRdb with MiXCR from the multiplex PCR reads. The sample contains over 70,000 distinct CDR3 sequences, under 30% of which appear only once. The TCR was taken from a human donor with low-grade glioma or glioblastoma, undergoing nonglioma brain surgery, or in good health (not recorded which). Sequencing was carried out using glioma tissue, nonneoplastic brain tissue, or PBMCs (not recorded which).

CDR3 coding DNA: TGTGCCAGCAGCTTGTCAGAGACCCAGTACTTC. This gives the protein CASSLSETQYF. The chain has TRBV7-2 and TRBJ2-5; D is uncertain. Germline loops: CDR1 SGHTA, CDR2 FQGNSA. Deletions cut 3 bases from V and 4 bases from J, with 3 bases between. This CDR3 region has 11 residues.